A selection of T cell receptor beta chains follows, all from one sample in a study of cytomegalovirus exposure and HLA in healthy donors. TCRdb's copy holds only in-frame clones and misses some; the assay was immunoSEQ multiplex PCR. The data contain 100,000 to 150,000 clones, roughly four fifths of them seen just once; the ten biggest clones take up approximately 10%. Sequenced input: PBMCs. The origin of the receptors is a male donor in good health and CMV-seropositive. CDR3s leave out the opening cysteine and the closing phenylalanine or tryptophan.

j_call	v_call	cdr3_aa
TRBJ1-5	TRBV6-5	ASSSTGNNQPQH
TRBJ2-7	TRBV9	ASSVAPSGENPFFYEQY
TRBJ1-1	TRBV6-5	ASSTGDTEAF
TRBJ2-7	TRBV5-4	ASSSGQTGEQY
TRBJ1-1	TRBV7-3	ASSLDRENTEAF
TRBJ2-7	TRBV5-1	ASSLAGGSHSYEQY
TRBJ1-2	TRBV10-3	AISESFNGVYT
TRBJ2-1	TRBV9	ASHPGTSKINEQF
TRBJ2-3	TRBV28	ASSSPSGRTDTQY
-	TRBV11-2	ASSFGGLYEQY
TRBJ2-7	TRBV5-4	ASSFQRDPYEQY